One and the same sample provided the 19 T cell receptor beta chains below, sequenced in a study of blood T cell repertoires in COVID-19. Sequenced by immunoSEQ multiplex PCR; TCRdb stores in-frame clones only, minus some. This sample yields about 180,000 clones, of which roughly 81% are seen a single time; roughly 12% belongs to the top ten. Sequencing input: peripheral blood. These receptors were collected from a woman aged 80 or older with COVID-19, enrolled during active disease.

J is TRBJ1-1 and V is TRBV6-5; 8 nucleotides agree with TRBD1. Germline-derived CDR1 and CDR2 are MNHEY and SVGAGI. The CDR3 has 15 residues. V lost 5 bases, J lost 0 bases, and 5 bases stayed unmatched. The chain's CDR3 is CASSLRQGMNTEAFF. The CDR3 DNA reads TGTGCCAGCAGTCTCCGACAGGGGATGAACACTGAAGCTTTCTTT.

V gene TRBV28 combines with J gene TRBJ2-7; D is uncertain. CDR1 is MDHEN, CDR2 SYDVKM, per germline. The V end lost 5 bases, the J end lost 0 bases, and 5 bases lay between the germline ends. This CDR3 has 12 residues. CDR3 DNA: TGTGCCAGCAGTCTGAGCTCCTACGAGCAGTACTTC. Its protein is CASSLSSYEQYF.

The chain carries TRBV20-1 and TRBJ2-1; TRBD1 agrees at 7 bases. The V and J ends lost 3 bases and 8 bases, in that order; junction bases with no gene match: 10. The CDR3 spans 14 residues. The germline gives CDR1 DFQATT, CDR2 SNEGSKA (reference sequence). CDR3 nucleotide sequence: TGCAGTGCTAGTTTGGGCAGGGGGAACGATGAGCAGTTCTTC. Its translation is CSASLGRGNDEQFF.

CDR3 nucleotides: TGTGCCAGCAGTGCTAGCGGGAGGGCCGATACGCAGTATTTT. Its translation: CASSASGRADTQYF. The chain carries TRBV2 and TRBJ2-3, with TRBD2 matching 12 bases. The CDR3 has 14 amino acids. The junction had 2 bases not matched to a gene; V was cut back by 4 bases and J by 6 bases. Looked up from germline, CDR1 is SNHLY and CDR2 is FYNNEI.

The count of this clone is one. V gene TRBV2 combines with J gene TRBJ2-1; TRBD2 matches 11 bases. CDR1 is SNHLY, CDR2 FYNNEI, per germline. With V trimmed by 6 bases and J by 7 bases, 5 bases remained unmatched. The CDR3 length is 14 residues. The DNA of the CDR3 is TGTGCCAGCAGCCTACTAGCGGGAGTGAATGAGCAGTTCTTC. This codes for CASSLLAGVNEQFF. Complete variable domain (other parts from reference TRBV2 and TRBJ2-1): EPEVTQTPSHQVTQMGQEVILRCVPISNHLYFYWYRQILGQKVEFLVSFYNNEISEKSEIFDDQFSVERPDGSNFTLKIRSTKLEDSAMYFCASSLLAGVNEQFFGPGTRLTVL.

V is TRBV10-1 and J is TRBJ1-1; TRBD1 matches 7 bases. There are 16 residues in the CDR3. With 1 base clipped from V and 0 bases from J, the junction kept 5 bases outside the gene matches. The germline gives CDR1 WNHNN, CDR2 SYGVQD (reference sequence). The chain's CDR3 is CASSEFRQGLNTEAFF. CDR3 coding DNA: TGCGCCAGCAGTGAGTTCCGACAGGGATTGAACACTGAAGCTTTCTTT.

This clone was found a few times. The chain couples TRBV5-6 to TRBJ1-6, with 9 bases identical to TRBD1. Germline V gene sequence: CDR1 SGHDT, CDR2 YYEEEE. The CDR3 contains 13 residues. V shed 3 bases and J 10 bases; nucleotides not matched to a gene: 2. The CDR3: CASSSGQGSPLHF. CDR3 in DNA: TGTGCCAGCAGCTCCGGACAGGGGTCACCCCTCCACTTT.

V and J are TRBV4-2 and TRBJ1-3; D is ambiguous. The V end lost 4 bases, the J end lost 3 bases, and 13 bases lay between the germline ends. The CDR3 has 15 residues. Germline assignment: CDR1 LGHNA and CDR2 YNFKEQ. CDR3 loop: CASSPLQAFGNTIYF. The CDR3 region has the DNA TGTGCCAGCAGCCCCCTCCAAGCCTTTGGAAACACCATATATTTT.

The rearrangement joins TRBV24-1 to TRBJ2-5; TRBD2 matches at 15 bases. CDR3 size: 17 residues. Germline CDR1 and CDR2: KGHDR and SFDVKD. Trimming at V came to 0 bases and at J to 5 bases, leaving 3 bases not matched to a gene. CDR3 nucleotide sequence: TGTGCCACCAGTGATTTGGGACTAGCGGGAGGGACGGAGACCCAGTACTTC. Translation gives CATSDLGLAGGTETQYF.

The chain is built from TRBV18 and TRBJ2-2; possibly TRBD2 for D (5 bases). V lost 1 base and J lost 0, with 9 bases in between. The CDR3 is 16 residues long. Per the germline V gene, CDR1 is KGHSH and CDR2 is LQKENI. In nucleotides, the CDR3 is TGTGCCAGCTCACCACTACTAGGTTCGAACACCGGGGAGCTGTTTTTT. It yields the protein CASSPLLGSNTGELFF.

The rearrangement links TRBV6-5 to TRBJ2-1, with D perhaps matching TRBD1 (6 bases). This CDR3 region has 14 residues. Deletions cut 9 bases from V and 2 bases from J, with 14 bases between. Germline V gives CDR1 MNHEY, CDR2 SVGAGI. The CDR3 region has the DNA TGTGCCAGTTGCCGGGACAACCCCTACAATGAGCAGTTCTTC. As protein: CASCRDNPYNEQFF.

This chain connects TRBV18 to TRBJ2-7; 11 bases map to TRBD1. V gave up 1 base and J gave up 3 bases; unmatched junction bases: 5. This CDR3 has 16 residues. Looked up from germline, CDR1 is KGHSH and CDR2 is LQKENI. The CDR3 DNA reads TGTGCCAGCTCACCACTGGGACAGGGGGTTGGCTACGAGCAGTACTTC. This codes for CASSPLGQGVGYEQYF.

The gene calls are TRBV6-5 and TRBJ2-3; 8 bases align to TRBD1. The CDR3 extends over 15 amino acids. From germline, CDR1 is MNHEY and CDR2 SVGAGI. After removal of 7 bases from V and 0 bases from J, the junction contained 6 bases not matched to a gene. Here the CDR3 reads CASTWTGLSTDTQYF. CDR3 nucleotides: TGTGCCAGCACCTGGACAGGGCTAAGCACAGATACGCAGTATTTT.

This clone was found a few times. V gene TRBV3-1 (or the pseudogene TRBV3-2) combines with J gene TRBJ1-2, with D tentatively TRBD1 (6 bases). Germline lookup yields CDR1 LGHDT and CDR2 YNNKEL (reference sequence). The V end was cut by 1 base, the J end by 0 bases, with 9 bases between. This CDR3 spans 15 amino acids. The CDR3 here is CASSQGQATNYGYTF. DNA of the CDR3: TGTGCCAGCAGCCAAGGACAGGCTACTAACTATGGCTACACCTTC.

V gene TRBV5-4 combines with J gene TRBJ2-5; perhaps TRBD1 as D (6 bases). Trimming cost V 4 bases and J 3 bases, with 19 bases left between them. There are 16 residues in the CDR3. Germline assignment: CDR1 SGHNT and CDR2 YYREEE (reference sequence). CDR3 sequence: CASSSPGRDTKETQYF. CDR3 in DNA: TGTGCCAGCAGCAGCCCAGGCCGGGACACCAAAGAGACCCAGTACTTC.

This chain links TRBV23-1 with TRBJ2-7, with a tentative D call TRBD1 (5 bases). TRBV23-1 is an ORF, with its function uncertain. The V gene lost 1 base and the J gene lost 5 bases, with 24 bases spanning the gap. This CDR3 comprises 18 residues. The CDR3 DNA reads as TGCGCCAGCAGTCAATTAATTGGACGGACAACGAGGATGGACGAGCAGTACTTC. Translating gives CASSQLIGRTTRMDEQYF.

The chain joins TRBV7-8 to TRBJ2-7; D perhaps matches TRBD2 (6 bases). Germline CDR1 and CDR2: SGHVS and FQNEAQ. Trimming left V 1 base short and J 2 bases short, with 12 bases between. CDR3 size: 15 residues. The CDR3 DNA reads as TGTGCCAGCAGCTTAGACCCTAGCGCTCCCTACGAGCAGTACTTC. Encoded protein: CASSLDPSAPYEQYF.

This clone occurred a few times. The gene calls are TRBV9 and TRBJ2-7, with D possibly being TRBD2 (5 bases). Germline loops: CDR1 SGDLS, CDR2 YYNGEE. V gave up 0 bases and J gave up 4 bases, with 14 bases separating them. The CDR3 totals 15 residues. The CDR3 region has the DNA TGTGCCAGCAGCGTAGCTACGGGGAACATATACGAGCAGTACTTC. It specifies CASSVATGNIYEQYF.

CDR3 in DNA: TGTGCCAGCAGATTGGGCGGGAGCGGGGTCCCAGATACGCAGTATTTT. This encodes CASRLGGSGVPDTQYF. The J gene is TRBJ2-3, the V gene TRBV7-6; 7 bases map to TRBD2. CDR3 length: 16 residues. The J segment lost 4 bases and the V segment lost 6 bases, leaving 13 bases of the junction unmatched. Germline values: CDR1 SGHVS, CDR2 FNYEAQ.